This T cell receptor (beta chain) appears in the sequencing data of a study of cytomegalovirus exposure and HLA in healthy donors. General study findings and limits: Despite most TCR sequences being rare, some public TCRs occurred in many donors. When presence/absence was analysed, sequencing depth was taken to be roughly uniform across donors. A cluster of highly shared sequence variants was likely a sequencing artifact. Researchers reported in a later analysis that a missense DCLRE1C variant was tied to TCR beta V- and J-gene trimming.

CDR3 length: 12 amino acids. Losses at the gene ends were 8 bases for V and 5 bases for J; bases not matched to a gene: 4. Germline lookup yields CDR1 LNHDA and CDR2 SQIVND (reference sequence). With 60 Vbeta and 13 Jbeta primers, the PCR was carried out. This table comes from immunoSEQ multiplex PCR, and its TCRdb copy is limited to in-frame clones, with some not included. The sample yields roughly 110,000 clones, 77% seen once. With respect to this clone: Its antigen is undetermined.

The chain combines TRBV19 with TRBJ1-2, with 8 bases matching TRBD1. The clonotype was recovered from a male donor in good health and CMV-seronegative. Input material: PBMCs. CDR3: CASQTGGYGYTF. Written as DNA, the CDR3 is TGTGCCAGTCAAACAGGGGGATATGGCTACACCTTC.